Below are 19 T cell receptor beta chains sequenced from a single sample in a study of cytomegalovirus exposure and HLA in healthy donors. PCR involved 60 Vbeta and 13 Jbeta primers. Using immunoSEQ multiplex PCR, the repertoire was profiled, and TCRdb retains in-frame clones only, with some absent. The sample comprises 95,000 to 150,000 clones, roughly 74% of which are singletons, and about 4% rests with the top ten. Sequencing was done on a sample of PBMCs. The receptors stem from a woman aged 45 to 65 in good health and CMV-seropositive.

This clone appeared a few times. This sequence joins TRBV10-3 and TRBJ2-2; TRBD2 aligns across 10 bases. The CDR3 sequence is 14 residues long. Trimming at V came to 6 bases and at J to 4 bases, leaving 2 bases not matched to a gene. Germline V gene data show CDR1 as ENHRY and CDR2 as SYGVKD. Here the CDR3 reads CAIRLAGGTGELFF. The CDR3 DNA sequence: TGTGCCATCAGATTAGCGGGGGGCACCGGGGAGCTGTTTTTT.

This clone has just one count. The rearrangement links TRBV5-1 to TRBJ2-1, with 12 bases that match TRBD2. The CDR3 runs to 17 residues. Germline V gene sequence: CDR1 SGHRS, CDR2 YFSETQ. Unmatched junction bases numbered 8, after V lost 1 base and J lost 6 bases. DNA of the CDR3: TGCGCCAGCAGCTTGCTAACTAGCGGGGGGAGGCGCAATGAGCAGTTCTTC. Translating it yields CASSLLTSGGRRNEQFF.

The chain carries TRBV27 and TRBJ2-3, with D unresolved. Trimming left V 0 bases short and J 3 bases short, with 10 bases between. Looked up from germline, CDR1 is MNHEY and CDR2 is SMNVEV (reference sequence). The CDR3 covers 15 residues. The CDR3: CASSLSSFRTDTQYF. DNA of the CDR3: TGTGCCAGCAGTTTATCTTCGTTCCGTACAGATACGCAGTATTTT.

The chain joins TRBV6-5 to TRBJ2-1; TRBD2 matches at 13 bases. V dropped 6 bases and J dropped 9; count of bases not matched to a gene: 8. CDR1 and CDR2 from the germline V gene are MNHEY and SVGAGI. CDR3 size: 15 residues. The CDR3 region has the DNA TGTGCCAGCAGCCCAACTAGCGGGGGGGTCGTTGAGCAGTTCTTC. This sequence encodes CASSPTSGGVVEQFF.

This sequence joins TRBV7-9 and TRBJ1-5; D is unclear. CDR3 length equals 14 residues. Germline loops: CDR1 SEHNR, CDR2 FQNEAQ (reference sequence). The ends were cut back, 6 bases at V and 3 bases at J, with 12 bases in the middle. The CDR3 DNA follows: TGTGCCAGCAGTCCACAAAGCGCCAATCAGCCCCAGCATTTT. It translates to CASSPQSANQPQHF. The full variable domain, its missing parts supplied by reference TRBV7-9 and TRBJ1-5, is DTGVSQNPRHKITKRGQNVTFRCDPISEHNRLYWYRQTLGQGPEFLTYFQNEAQLEKSRLLSDRFSAERPKGSFSTLEIQRTEQGDSAMYLCASSPQSANQPQHFGDGTRLSIL.

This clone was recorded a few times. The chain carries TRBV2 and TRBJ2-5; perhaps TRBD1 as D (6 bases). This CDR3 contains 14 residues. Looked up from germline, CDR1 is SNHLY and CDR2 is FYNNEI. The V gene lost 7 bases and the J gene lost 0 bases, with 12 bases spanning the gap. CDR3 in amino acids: CASTFGDNQETQYF. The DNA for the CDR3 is TGTGCCAGCACATTTGGGGACAACCAAGAGACCCAGTACTTC.

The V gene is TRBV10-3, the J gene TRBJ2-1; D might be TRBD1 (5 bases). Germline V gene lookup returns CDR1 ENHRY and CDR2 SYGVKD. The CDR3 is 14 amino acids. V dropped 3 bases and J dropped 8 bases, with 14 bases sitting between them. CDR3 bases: TGTGCCATCAGTGAATACAGGCGCCAGGATGAGCAGTTCTTC. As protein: CAISEYRRQDEQFF.

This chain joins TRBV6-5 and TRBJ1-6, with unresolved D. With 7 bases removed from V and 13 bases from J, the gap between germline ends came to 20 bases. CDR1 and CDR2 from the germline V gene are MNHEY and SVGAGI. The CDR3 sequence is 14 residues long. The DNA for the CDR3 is TGTGCCAGCACCTGGTTGGGTGATCGCGGGCCCCTCCACTTT. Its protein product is CASTWLGDRGPLHF.

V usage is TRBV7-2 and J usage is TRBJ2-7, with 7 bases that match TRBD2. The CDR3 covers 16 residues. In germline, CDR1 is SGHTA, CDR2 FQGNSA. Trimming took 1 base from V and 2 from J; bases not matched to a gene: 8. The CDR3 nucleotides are TGTGCCAGCAGCTTAGGTGTCGGGGGGAACCCCTACGAGCAGTACTTC. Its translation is CASSLGVGGNPYEQYF. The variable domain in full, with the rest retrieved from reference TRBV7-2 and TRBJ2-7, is GAGVSQSPSNKVTEKGKDVELRCDPISGHTALYWYRQSLGQGLEFLIYFQGNSAPDKSGLPSDRFSAERTGGSVSTLTIQRTQQEDSAVYLCASSLGVGGNPYEQYFGPGTRLTVT.

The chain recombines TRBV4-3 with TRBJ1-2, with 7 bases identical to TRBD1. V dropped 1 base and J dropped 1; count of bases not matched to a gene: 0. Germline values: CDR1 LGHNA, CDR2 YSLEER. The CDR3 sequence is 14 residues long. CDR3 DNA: TGCGCCAGCAGCCAAGCAGGGGGTAACTATGGCTACACCTTC. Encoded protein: CASSQAGGNYGYTF.

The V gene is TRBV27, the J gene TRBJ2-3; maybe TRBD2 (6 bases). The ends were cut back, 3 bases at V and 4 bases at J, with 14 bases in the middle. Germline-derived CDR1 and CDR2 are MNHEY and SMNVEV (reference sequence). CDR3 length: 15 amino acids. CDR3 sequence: CASSLSGVGADTQYF. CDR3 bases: TGTGCCAGCAGTTTGTCGGGGGTGGGGGCAGATACGCAGTATTTT.

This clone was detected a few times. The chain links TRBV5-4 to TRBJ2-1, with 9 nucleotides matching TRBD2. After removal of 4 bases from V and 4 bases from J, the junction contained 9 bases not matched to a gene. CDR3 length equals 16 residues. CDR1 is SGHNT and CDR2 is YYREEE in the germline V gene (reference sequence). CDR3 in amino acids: CASSLDSGGAYNEQFF. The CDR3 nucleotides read TGTGCCAGCAGCCTGGATAGCGGGGGAGCTTACAATGAGCAGTTCTTC.

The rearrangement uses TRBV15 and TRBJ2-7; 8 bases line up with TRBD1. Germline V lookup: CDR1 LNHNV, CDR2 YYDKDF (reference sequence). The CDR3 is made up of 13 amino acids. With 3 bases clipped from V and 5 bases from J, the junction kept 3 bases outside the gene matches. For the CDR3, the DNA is TGTGCCACCAGCAGCAGGGGGCTGCACGAGCAGTACTTC. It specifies CATSSRGLHEQYF.

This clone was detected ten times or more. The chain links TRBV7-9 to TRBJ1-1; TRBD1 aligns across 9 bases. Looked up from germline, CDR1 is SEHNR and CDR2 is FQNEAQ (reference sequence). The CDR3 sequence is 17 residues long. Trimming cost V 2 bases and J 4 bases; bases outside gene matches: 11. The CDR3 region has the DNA TGTGCCAGCAGCTTAAGGGGACAGGGCCGTGGGCGCACTGAAGCTTTCTTT. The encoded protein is CASSLRGQGRGRTEAFF.

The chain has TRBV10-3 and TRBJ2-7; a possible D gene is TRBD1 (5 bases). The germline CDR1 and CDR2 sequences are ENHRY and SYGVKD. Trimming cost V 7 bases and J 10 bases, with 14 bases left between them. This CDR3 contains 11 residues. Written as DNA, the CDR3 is TGTGCCATCACCCAGCAAGGACATCAGTACTTC. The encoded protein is CAITQQGHQYF.

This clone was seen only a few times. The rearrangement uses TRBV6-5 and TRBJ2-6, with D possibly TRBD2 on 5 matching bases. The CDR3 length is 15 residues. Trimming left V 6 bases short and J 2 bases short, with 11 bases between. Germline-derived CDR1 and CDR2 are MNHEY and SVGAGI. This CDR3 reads CASRLGVTGANVLTF. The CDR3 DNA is TGTGCCAGCAGGCTCGGGGTGACTGGGGCCAACGTCCTGACTTTC.

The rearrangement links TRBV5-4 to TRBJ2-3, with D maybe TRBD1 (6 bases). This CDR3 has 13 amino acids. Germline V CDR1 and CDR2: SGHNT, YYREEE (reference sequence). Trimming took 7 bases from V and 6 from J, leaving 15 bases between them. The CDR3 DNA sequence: TGTGCCAGCGAGCAGCCAGGGGCCGATACGCAGTATTTT. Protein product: CASEQPGADTQYF.

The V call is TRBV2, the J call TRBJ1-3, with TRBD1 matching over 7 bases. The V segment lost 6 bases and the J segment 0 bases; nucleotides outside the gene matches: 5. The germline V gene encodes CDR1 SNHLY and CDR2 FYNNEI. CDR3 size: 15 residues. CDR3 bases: TGTGCCAGCAGGGCTGACAGGGTCTCTGGAAACACCATATATTTT. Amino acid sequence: CASRADRVSGNTIYF. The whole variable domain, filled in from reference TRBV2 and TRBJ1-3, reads EPEVTQTPSHQVTQMGQEVILRCVPISNHLYFYWYRQILGQKVEFLVSFYNNEISEKSEIFDDQFSVERPDGSNFTLKIRSTKLEDSAMYFCASRADRVSGNTIYFGEGSWLTVV.

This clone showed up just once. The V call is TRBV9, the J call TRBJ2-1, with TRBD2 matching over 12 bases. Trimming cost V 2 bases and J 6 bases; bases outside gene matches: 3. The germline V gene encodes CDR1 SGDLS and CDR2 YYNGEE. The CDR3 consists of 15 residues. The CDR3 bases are TGTGCCAGCAGCGTTCTAGCGGGGGGGCTCAATGAGCAGTTCTTC. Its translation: CASSVLAGGLNEQFF. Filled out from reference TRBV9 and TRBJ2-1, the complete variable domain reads DSGVTQTPKHLITATGQRVTLRCSPRSGDLSVYWYQQSLDQGLQFLIQYYNGEERAKGNILERFSAQQFPDLHSELNLSSLELGDSALYFCASSVLAGGLNEQFFGPGTRLTVL.